Listed here is a single TCR beta chain. Its antigen remains unidentified. TCRdb fed the RT-PCR reads into MiXCR, producing one record per CDR3 protein. Among 150,000 or so distinct CDR3 sequences listed, approximately 11% were seen once. This sample is drawn from a study of response to subunit inactivated influenza vaccine. Unmatched junction bases numbered 8, after V lost 4 bases and J lost 6 bases. Germline V CDR1 and CDR2: MNHEY, SVGEGT. The CDR3 covers 15 residues. Study-wide results and caveats: Few new T cells, the authors suggested, are recruited by each seasonal influenza vaccination.

The input for sequencing was non-naive T cells sorted from PBMCs, taken around seven weeks after vaccination. The chain carries TRBV6-2 or TRBV6-3 and TRBJ2-1; TRBD2 matches at 8 bases. The receptor was isolated from a man in his fifties or sixties who received an inactivated influenza vaccine. The chain's CDR3 is CASSSNFGTSNEQFF. The CDR3 DNA reads as TGTGCCAGCAGTTCCAATTTCGGGACTAGCAATGAGCAGTTCTTC.